The 25 T cell receptor beta chains given below trace back to one sample, sequenced in a study of vaccination and CD4 T cells after COVID-19. Treatment meaning: roughly 10-day PBMC culture with coronavirus spike peptide pools or control peptides (ViraFEST assay). The study sequenced cultured CD4+ T cell DNA using the Oncomine TCR Beta short-read assay. TCRdb redid the calling of the PCR reads with MiXCR, one entry per CDR3 protein. The table lists some 3,100 distinct CDR3 sequences, 79% of them singletons. Which antigens these TCRs recognize remains unknown. Material for sequencing was CD4+ T cells from blood, cultured in vitro. The source of these receptors is a human donor who had recovered from COVID-19.

The V and J genes are TRBV12-3 or TRBV12-4 and TRBJ2-3; 11 positions agree with TRBD2. The CDR3 is 16 amino acids. The trim removed 4 bases at V and 2 bases at J, leaving 5 bases unmatched. The CDR3 region is CASSYGGLAVTDTQYF. The CDR3 nucleotides read TGTGCCAGCAGTTATGGGGGACTAGCGGTCACAGATACGCAGTATTTT.

This chain links TRBV30 with TRBJ1-1; D might be TRBD1 (6 bases). V was trimmed by 5 bases and J by 11 bases, leaving 24 bases between them. Germline assignment: CDR1 GTSNPN and CDR2 SVGIG (reference sequence). The CDR3 has 14 amino acids. This CDR3 reads CAWQTPGAGVFAFF. The CDR3 nucleotides are TGTGCCTGGCAAACTCCGGGGGCAGGGGTGTTTGCTTTCTTT.

The chain uses TRBV7-8 and TRBJ2-1; 15 positions agree with TRBD2. Germline CDR1 reads SGHVS; CDR2 reads FQNEAQ. V dropped 5 bases and J dropped 8; count of bases not matched to a gene: 7. The CDR3 contains 16 residues. CDR3 in amino acids: CASSPRTSGGVHEQFF. CDR3 coding DNA: TGTGCCAGCAGCCCCCGGACTAGCGGGGGGGTACATGAGCAGTTCTTC.

The J gene is TRBJ1-2, the V gene TRBV6-1; TRBD1 is a possible D gene (6 bases). Germline-derived CDR1 and CDR2 are MNHNS and SASEGT. Deletions cut 7 bases from V and 4 bases from J, with 16 bases between. The CDR3 is 14 residues long. The CDR3: CASTGAGAPYGYTF. In DNA, the CDR3 is TGTGCCAGCACGGGGGCAGGGGCTCCCTATGGCTACACCTTC.

The chain has TRBV2 and TRBJ2-2; D may be TRBD1 (6 bases). Germline V gives CDR1 SNHLY, CDR2 FYNNEI. The germline V and J ends were trimmed by 4 bases and 4 bases, with 10 bases remaining between them. This CDR3 region has 14 residues. The CDR3 sequence is CASSGLGGTGELFF. The CDR3 coding sequence is TGTGCCAGCAGTGGTCTAGGGGGCACCGGGGAGCTGTTTTTT.

This clonotype was seen a handful of times. The chain has TRBV6-5 and TRBJ2-7; TRBD1 agrees at 9 bases. The germline gives CDR1 MNHEY, CDR2 SVGAGI. V was clipped by 2 bases and J by 5 bases; unmatched bases: 7. CDR3 length: 15 residues. The CDR3 spells CASSYPGQGFDEQYF. CDR3 nucleotides: TGTGCCAGCAGTTACCCGGGACAGGGTTTCGACGAGCAGTACTTC.

The chain joins TRBV5-1 to TRBJ2-3; D is perhaps TRBD1 (5 bases). This CDR3 is 15 amino acids long. V lost 5 bases to trimming and J lost 0 bases, with 13 bases between them. CDR1 is SGHRS, CDR2 YFSETQ, per germline. The CDR3 sequence is CASRPSTVSTDTQYF. The CDR3 bases are TGCGCCAGCAGGCCTTCGACAGTCAGCACAGATACGCAGTATTTT. Variable domain in full (rest from reference TRBV5-1 and TRBJ2-3): KAGVTQTPRYLIKTRGQQVTLSCSPISGHRSVSWYQQTPGQGLQFLFEYFSETQRNKGNFPGRFSGRQFSNSRSEMNVSTLELGDSALYLCASRPSTVSTDTQYFGPGTRLTVL.

V gene TRBV4-2 combines with J gene TRBJ1-5; a weak D match, TRBD1 (5 bases). Germline CDR1 and CDR2: LGHNA and YNFKEQ. This CDR3 spans 13 amino acids. V lost 4 bases to trimming and J lost 6 bases, with 10 bases between them. Here the CDR3 reads CASSPTGTQPQHF. In DNA, the CDR3 is TGTGCCAGCAGCCCAACGGGGACTCAGCCCCAGCATTTT.

Only one count was recorded for this clonotype. The rearrangement joins TRBV6-1 to TRBJ1-5; 7 nucleotides align to TRBD1. The CDR3 consists of 15 residues. V lost 7 bases, J lost 13 bases, and 19 bases stayed unmatched. CDR1 and CDR2 from the germline V gene are MNHNS and SASEGT. This CDR3 reads CASMGEGLQGRSQHF. The CDR3 DNA follows: TGTGCCAGCATGGGGGAAGGTCTACAGGGGAGGAGTCAGCATTTT.

The chain links TRBV20-1 to TRBJ2-2; D uncertain. V lost 2 bases, J lost 5 bases, and 6 bases lay in between. CDR3 size: 12 residues. Germline CDR1 is DFQATT and CDR2 is SNEGSKA (reference sequence). For the CDR3, the DNA is TGCAGTGCTAGATCGTGGACCGGGGAGCTGTTTTTT. This gives the protein CSARSWTGELFF.

This clonotype showed up just a few times. This chain uses TRBV27 with TRBJ1-2, with 11 bases aligning to TRBD1. Per germline, CDR1 MNHEY and CDR2 SMNVEV (reference sequence). The CDR3 sequence is 15 residues long. The junction had 2 bases not matched to a gene; V was cut back by 3 bases and J by 2 bases. CDR3 nucleotide sequence: TGTGCCAGCAGTTTTGGGACAGGGGGAAACTATGGCTACACCTTC. Amino acids: CASSFGTGGNYGYTF.

The V call is TRBV29-1, the J call TRBJ1-2; 8 bases are shared with TRBD1. V lost 6 bases, J lost 4 bases, and 10 bases stayed unmatched. The CDR3 has 14 residues. Germline V gene lookup returns CDR1 SQVTM and CDR2 ANQGSEA. Written as DNA, the CDR3 is TGCAGCGTCTCCCAGGGGGCGGAATCCTATGGCTACACCTTC. This translates into CSVSQGAESYGYTF.

The genes are TRBV20-1 and TRBJ2-5, with D hard to call. This CDR3 contains 14 residues. Germline-derived CDR1 and CDR2 are DFQATT and SNEGSKA (reference sequence). V dropped 4 bases and J dropped 5 bases, with 17 bases sitting between them. The CDR3 loop is CSAMILGSSETQYF. In DNA form, the CDR3 reads TGCAGTGCTATGATACTGGGGTCATCGGAGACCCAGTACTTC.

This clonotype was seen a single time. V gene TRBV7-2 combines with J gene TRBJ2-7; no reliable D call. Germline assignment: CDR1 SGHTA and CDR2 FQGNSA. V was shortened by 0 bases and J by 6 bases, with 15 bases between the two germline ends. This CDR3 contains 15 residues. This CDR3 reads CASSLARHVRSEQYF. The DNA of the CDR3 is TGTGCCAGCAGCTTAGCGCGCCACGTAAGGAGCGAGCAGTACTTC.

This clonotype was picked up a small number of times. V gene TRBV6-5 combines with J gene TRBJ1-4; D gene unclear. The CDR3 runs to 17 residues. Germline CDR1 and CDR2: MNHEY and SVGAGI. The V and J ends lost 0 bases and 11 bases respectively, with 22 bases between them. The CDR3 region is CASSYSVTARKVEKLFF. DNA of the CDR3: TGTGCCAGCAGTTACTCGGTCACCGCCCGGAAGGTTGAGAAACTGTTTTTT.

The CDR3: CSAAPGVRGMATLHF. CDR3 sequence (DNA): TGCAGTGCCGCGCCGGGTGTCAGGGGAATGGCCACCCTCCACTTT. V is TRBV20-1 and J is TRBJ1-6; D is possibly TRBD1 (6 bases). The germline V gene encodes CDR1 DFQATT and CDR2 SNEGSKA (reference sequence). V dropped 6 bases and J dropped 14 bases, with 26 bases sitting between them. This CDR3 has 15 residues.

The CDR3 protein is CSATPDGNYGYTF. The CDR3 bases are TGCAGTGCCACCCCGGACGGGAACTATGGCTACACCTTC. The chain links TRBV20-1 to TRBJ1-2; D gene uncertain. The CDR3 loop spans 13 amino acids. V lost 6 bases and J lost 2, with 13 bases in between. Per germline, CDR1 DFQATT and CDR2 SNEGSKA (reference sequence).

The V gene is TRBV19, the J gene TRBJ1-2, with a weak D call TRBD1 (5 bases). This CDR3 is built from 16 residues. CDR1 is LNHDA, CDR2 SQIVND, per germline (reference sequence). V lost 4 bases and J 6 bases, leaving 21 bases between the germline ends. CDR3 nucleotides: TGTGCCAGTAGTACCATCTCTACCGGGACTCGCGATGGCTACACCTTC. Protein sequence: CASSTISTGTRDGYTF.

This clonotype has a handful of counts. V is TRBV6-5 and J is TRBJ2-7, with D unclear. Germline V gene data show CDR1 as MNHEY and CDR2 as SVGAGI. V was cut by 4 bases and J by 0 bases, with 10 bases left in between. The CDR3 is 14 amino acids. CDR3 sequence reads: CASSLMGFSYEQYF. The DNA of the CDR3 is TGTGCCAGCAGTTTGATGGGATTCTCCTACGAGCAGTACTTC.

There are a few counts of this clonotype. The genes are TRBV19 and TRBJ1-6, with D possibly matching TRBD1 (5 bases). The germline V and J ends were trimmed by 7 bases and 11 bases, with 18 bases remaining between them. This CDR3 comprises 14 residues. CDR1 and CDR2 (germline): LNHDA, SQIVND (reference sequence). As DNA, the CDR3 is TGTGCCAGTATGAATGGTAGGGGTACTGCACCCCTCCACTTT. It is translated as CASMNGRGTAPLHF.

This clonotype appeared a few times. The rearrangement links TRBV7-2 to TRBJ2-4, with D uncertain. This CDR3 comprises 15 residues. Germline V gives CDR1 SGHTA, CDR2 FQGNSA. The V end was cut by 1 base, the J end by 6 bases, with 13 bases between. The CDR3 region has the DNA TGTGCCAGCAGCTTAGAAACGACATATGGAAACATTCAGTACTTC. This translates into CASSLETTYGNIQYF.

The chain carries TRBV4-3 and TRBJ2-3; D remains unclear. V was shortened by 3 bases and J by 4 bases, with 8 bases between the two germline ends. The CDR3 contains 13 residues. Germline loops: CDR1 LGHNA, CDR2 YSLEER. CDR3 amino acids: CASSHRKADTQYF. CDR3 in DNA: TGCGCCAGCAGCCATCGGAAGGCAGATACGCAGTATTTT.

This chain uses TRBV11-2 with TRBJ2-2, with 7 nucleotides matching TRBD2. CDR3 size: 14 residues. Germline-derived CDR1 and CDR2 are SGHAT and FQNNGV. Trimming cost V 7 bases and J 5 bases; bases outside gene matches: 7. The CDR3 protein is CASTLREGTGELFF. CDR3 nucleotides: TGTGCCAGCACCCTCAGGGAGGGGACCGGGGAGCTGTTTTTT.

The rearrangement joins TRBV21-1 to TRBJ2-7; TRBD1, as called in the table, went unchecked against the DNA. TRBV21-1 is a listed pseudogene. The CDR3 runs to 16 residues. The CDR3 coding sequence is TGTGCCAGCAGCAAGAGACAGGGAGGCAGCTCCTACGAGCAGTACTTC. As protein: CASSKRQGGSSYEQYF.

V usage is TRBV20-1 and J usage is TRBJ1-2; D unclear. Per germline, CDR1 DFQATT and CDR2 SNEGSKA (reference sequence). The CDR3 totals 13 residues. Trimming stripped 1 base from V and 0 bases from J, with 6 bases between. The CDR3 reads CSARGRPNYGYTF. In DNA form, the CDR3 reads TGCAGTGCTAGAGGCAGGCCTAACTATGGCTACACCTTC.